The source of this TCR beta chain is a study of naive and memory T cell subsets (dated by TCRdb to about 2017). In terms of the full investigation: The study applied an open-source, UMI-based TCR alpha and beta sequencing pipeline to sorted naive and memory peripheral blood T cell subsets. IgG serology results and the functional CMV T cell responses were in complete agreement. RNA was DNase-treated and reverse transcribed with TCR constant-region primers, mostly using SuperScript III. The study at large found these results: A few larger clonotypes were found in naive repertoires, especially CD8, and these larger clonotypes were possibly memory cells re-expressing CD45RA. The repertoire findings for the naive and memory subsets could not be validated against a ground truth, as none was available. The abundance of TCRs followed a power law with an exponent that differed between naive and memory subsets yet stayed consistent across the three individuals. RNA-based TCR counts may be influenced by expression changes linked to T cell activation and differentiation. Clonotypes were defined as single alpha or beta chain sequences, not paired alpha/beta receptors. Gini index rose and Shannon and inverse Simpson diversity fell from naive through CM, EM and EMRA in both CD4 and CD8 cells. After error correction, only a single occurrence was seen for over 95% of naive TCR sequences, so much steeper abundance distributions were produced than in memory subsets.

From the second PCR step onward, the TCR alpha chain libraries and the TCR beta chain libraries were amplified separately. Donor CMV status was determined by IFNgamma production from CD4+ T cells after overnight stimulation of fresh PBMCs with CMV viral lysate. CD4 T cells were positively selected using Miltenyi beads, after which CD8 T cells were positively selected from the CD4-negative fraction. After staining for CD3, CD4, CD8, CD45RA, CD27 and a live/dead dye, cells were sorted on a BD Aria II into four subsets based on CD45RA and CD27. A few healthy volunteers provided blood, and each donor's sample was split into CD4 and CD8 T cells and then further divided into four differentiation subsets. Around 130 ml of peripheral blood was collected from each donor, and PBMC were isolated from the blood using Ficoll-Paque PLUS density-gradient centrifugation. Sorted cells were lysed in RLT buffer, after which RNA was extracted using a Qiagen RNeasy kit and stored at -80 degrees C.

This clonotype has more than one count but fewer than ten. Its recognized antigen is unknown. No quality values exist for individual bases; no much larger clone is one base distant. Library preparation used UMI-ligation and nested PCR. The beta constant-region primer was an equimolar mix of two oligonucleotides covering both TRBC1 and TRBC2. Four rounds of PCR, combining the SP2 primer with nested alpha and beta constant-region primers, were used to amplify the ligated cDNA. A single-stranded oligonucleotide containing the SP2 primer and a 12-nucleotide UMI was joined to the 3' end of the cDNA by T4 RNA ligase 1. Incubation of the ligation reaction lasted roughly 19-24 hours at 16 degrees C. PCR2 was typically performed as a SYBR Green qPCR and was stopped at a predetermined threshold so that over-amplification was prevented. Agencourt AMPure XP magnetic beads were used for all purifications after the first. Libraries were quantified by Qubit and checked on a TapeStation, with a main peak expected near 650 bp. Sequencing of the pooled libraries was done on an Illumina MiSeq using v2 2x251 paired-end kits, which typically yielded roughly 0.95-2 million reads per sample. Each sample's library went into the pool at approximately 4.2 nM, and about 4.5-8% PhiX was added to help with cluster recognition. As for the authors' bioinformatics: Decombinator assigned V and J genes to Demultiplexor-processed FASTQ reads by tag matching, allowing a single base-pair mismatch. UMIs were used by Collapsinator to correct both sequencing errors and frequency errors arising from PCR heterogeneity. TCRs were translated and CDR3s were extracted from the conserved cysteine to the FGXG phenylalanine by CDR3Translator, with non-productive sequences being flagged. Gini, Shannon entropy and inverse Simpson indices were calculated on repertoires subsampled to equal numbers of UMI-defined TCRs. Within the linear range, a power law was fitted to clonotype abundance distributions using maximum likelihood. Similar UMI counts, unique TCR numbers and clonal distributions were obtained with the pipeline and with MIGEC on one naive CD8 sample. In one analysis, naive TCRs also found in any memory subset of the same donor were removed from the naive repertoire. The repertoires were searched for 7,322 CMV-associated CDR3 sequences that had been compiled from VDJdb and a published dataset. The public sequencing data were trimmed at Q25 with fastp and processed into clonotypes with MiXCR by TCRdb, which kept only in-frame beta chains. Identical CDR3 protein sequences are pooled into one entry, listed with their most common genes and DNA. The V and J calls reflect TCRdb's pipeline rather than the authors' work. The sample table records more than 95,000 distinct CDR3 sequences; approximately 14% of these occur just once. Of the sample, around 3% is held by the ten largest clones.

The trim is 6 bases for V and 6 bases for J, with a gap of 7 bases between the germline ends. The CDR3 measures 11 amino acids from cysteine to phenylalanine. Only CDR3 DNA remains: 33 bases, in frame from the first base. CDR1 and CDR2, per the germline V gene, are SGHTA and FQGNSA. The sample was naive CD8+ T cells from blood. According to the study, the label for this sample's cell subset or site signals: naive T cells, CD45RA high CD27+. The sequence is built from TRBV7-2 and TRBJ2-3; the D region possibly corresponds to TRBD2 (5 bases align). This receptor was identified in a human donor in good health. In nucleotides, the sequence is TGTGCCAGCAGGGACTTCGATACGCAGTATTTT. This gives the protein CASRDFDTQYF.